This T cell receptor (beta chain) was identified in a study of blood T cell repertoires in COVID-19. Whole-study context: PBMCs, B-cell-depleted T cells, or T cells provided the cDNA or gDNA that made up the material.

Assay: immunoSEQ multiplex PCR; the TCRdb copy retains only in-frame clones and omits some. This sample carries some 140,000 clones, 78% of them seen once, and the ten largest clones take under 2%. The CDR3 loop spans 15 amino acids. J was trimmed by 8 bases and V by 3 bases; bases with no gene match: 15. Germline CDR1 reads GTSNPN; CDR2 reads SVGIG (reference sequence). The sequencing input was peripheral blood. This TCR was sampled from an elderly man with acute or convalescent COVID-19. The rearrangement joins TRBV30 to TRBJ2-5; the match to TRBD2 covers 7 bases. CDR3 in amino acids: CAWRSGLGSPGTQYF. The CDR3 nucleotides are TGTGCCTGGAGGTCCGGACTAGGGTCCCCAGGCACCCAGTACTTC.